This TCR beta chain was sequenced in a study of blood T cell repertoires in COVID-19. Overall study: PBMCs, B-cell-depleted T cells, or T cells provided the cDNA or gDNA that made up the material.

Original data processing: It was from reference gene primer amplification that nucleated cell counts were estimated. This table comes from immunoSEQ multiplex PCR, and its TCRdb copy is limited to in-frame clones, with some not included. That table is the source of V, J and clone size, and D and trimming were worked out from the DNA. The table records a few hundred thousand clones, 75% to 90% of them present only once. The CDR3 has 13 amino acids. Deletions cut 3 bases from V and 5 bases from J, with 10 bases between. Assignment of participants to cohorts was predicated upon participant-reported clinical history. Donors in Cohort 3 counted as recovered after two negative PCRs, clearance, or symptom resolution.

This clonotype was sampled from a woman in her forties or fifties who had recovered from COVID-19. Sequenced input: PBMCs or T cells enriched from blood (not recorded which). This chain joins TRBV12-3 or TRBV12-4 and TRBJ1-1; D is possibly TRBD1 (6 bases). This CDR3 reads CASSFTGRTEAFF. The CDR3 coding sequence is TGTGCCAGCAGTTTCACAGGGCGTACTGAAGCTTTCTTT.